This record concerns one TCR beta chain sequence. Its specificity is not known. The CDR3 covers 16 residues. Per germline, CDR1 SGHRS and CDR2 YFSETQ. J gave up 3 bases and V 1 base, and 5 bases lay outside the gene matches. The data were taken from a study of cytomegalovirus exposure and HLA in healthy donors. Use of 60 Vbeta and 13 Jbeta primers characterized the PCR. Sequenced by immunoSEQ multiplex PCR; TCRdb stores in-frame clones only, minus some. The sample includes more than 65,000 clones, under 85% seen only once; the top ten take 11%. Donors consisted of healthy bone marrow donors. Study-level findings and limits: There were some 150 TCR beta chains listed as cytomegalovirus-associated. Presence/absence comparisons presumed near-even sequencing depth among donors.

This sequence originates from a woman aged 55 to 70 in good health and CMV-seropositive. This sequence joins TRBV5-1 and TRBJ1-1; TRBD1 matches 11 bases. Sample: PBMCs. The CDR3: CASSLRGQGGDTEAFF. CDR3 coding DNA: TGCGCCAGCAGCTTGAGGGGACAGGGGGGAGACACTGAAGCTTTCTTT. Filled out from reference TRBV5-1 and TRBJ1-1, the complete variable domain reads KAGVTQTPRYLIKTRGQQVTLSCSPISGHRSVSWYQQTPGQGLQFLFEYFSETQRNKGNFPGRFSGRQFSNSRSEMNVSTLELGDSALYLCASSLRGQGGDTEAFFGQGTRLTVV.